This is a list of T cell receptor beta chains from one sample in a study of T-cell memory formation after mild COVID-19. One entry per CDR3 protein, called by TCRdb with MiXCR from the 5' RACE reads. The table shows tens of thousands of distinct CDR3 sequences, with 9.3% occurring only once. Sequenced sample: PBMCs or a T cell subset sorted from them (not recorded which). All receptors come from an adult woman who had mild COVID-19 (a few samples of this study predate the infection). Cell type and time point are not known. CDR3s include the opening cysteine and the closing phenylalanine or tryptophan. For some rows the clone size is stated as once, few or many, or as a class when expanded; others skip it.

j_call	cdr3_length	clone_size	v_call	cdr3_aa
TRBJ2-2	14	many	TRBV12-3/TRBV12-4	CASSLARSTGELFF
TRBJ2-1	14	NA	TRBV10-3	CAISESGGLNEQFF
TRBJ2-3	17	NA	TRBV20-1	CSARSILGTASTDTQYF
TRBJ2-1	13	many	TRBV29-1	CSGGRQGMNEQFF
TRBJ2-4	13	many	TRBV11-2	CASSLEERNIQYF
TRBJ1-2	14	NA	TRBV6-5	CASGRGQLTFGYTF
TRBJ2-1	14	many	TRBV12-3/TRBV12-4	CASSPGTVSGEQFF
TRBJ1-2	13	few	TRBV6-6	CASRYGTVDGYTF
TRBJ2-4	14	few	TRBV5-1	CASSDDRGISIQYF
TRBJ2-7	14	many	TRBV27	CASSFGVWGYEQYF
TRBJ2-5	16	few	TRBV12-3/TRBV12-4	CASSLRGSPSIETQYF
TRBJ2-5	15	NA	TRBV7-8	CASSFATGGVETQYF
TRBJ1-1	13	many	TRBV12-3/TRBV12-4	CASRASVNTEAFF
TRBJ2-6	17	many	TRBV5-1	CASSLVSSSSGANVLTF
TRBJ1-2	14	many	TRBV5-1	CASSLSGTGVSYTF
TRBJ1-2	15	few	TRBV11-2	CASSLEGPGTYGYTF
TRBJ2-3	15	few	TRBV11-2	CASSLAGGRTDTQYF